This TCR beta chain was documented in a study of T cell responses to AZD1222 COVID-19 vaccine. Study observations and caveats: Compared with day 0, the breadth and depth of the Spike-specific TCR repertoire rose significantly after two doses of AZD1222. Of the AZD1222 recipients, only 5 or 6 were seropositive at baseline. Unmutated regions of variants are reportedly targeted by nearly half of spike-specific TCRs.

V lost 4 bases and J lost 0; bases outside the gene matches: 3. The germline gives CDR1 SGHRS, CDR2 YFSETQ. CDR3 length: 15 amino acids. TCRdb's table, derived via immunoSEQ multiplex PCR, lists solely in-frame clones and lacks some. This sample carries 90,000 to 120,000 clones, about 93% of them seen once, and the ten largest clones take about 2.2%. For this clone: No antigen is known for it.

The sample consisted of peripheral blood, taken on day 0 of AZD1222 vaccination. The sequence was collected from an adult in good health. The genes are TRBV5-1 and TRBJ1-4; 7 bases align to TRBD1. The CDR3 loop reads CASSLGTATNEKLFF. The CDR3 DNA reads as TGCGCCAGCAGCCTGGGGACAGCAACTAATGAAAAACTGTTTTTT.